One and the same sample provided the 25 T cell receptor beta chains below, sequenced in a study of OX40 agonist ivuxolimab in advanced cancers. The data were produced by immunoSEQ multiplex PCR, yet TCRdb's version contains in-frame clones alone and is incomplete. The repertoire includes some 73,000 clones, roughly 85% of them detected once, and about 0.78% sits in the top ten. Here the sequenced sample was CD4+ or CD8+ T cells sorted from blood, taken in a trial of the OX40 agonist ivuxolimab. The receptor source for this set is an adult with an advanced solid tumor such as melanoma, head and neck, liver or kidney cancer.

In this sample, this clone turned up once. This sequence joins TRBV19 and TRBJ2-1; 9 bases agree with TRBD2. In germline, CDR1 is LNHDA, CDR2 SQIVND (reference sequence). This CDR3 comprises 15 residues. V was clipped by 1 base and J by 3 bases; unmatched bases: 1. CDR3: CASSIGGRGYNEQFF. The DNA for the CDR3 is TGTGCCAGTAGTATAGGCGGGAGGGGCTACAATGAGCAGTTCTTC.

This chain joins TRBV7-2 and TRBJ1-2; the D is unclear. This CDR3 is built from 11 residues. Germline-derived CDR1 and CDR2 are SGHTA and FQGNSA. Trimming removed 3 bases from V and 11 bases from J, with 10 bases in between. CDR3 sequence: CASSFKSKYTF. CDR3 sequence (DNA): TGTGCCAGCAGCTTCAAGAGCAAGTACACCTTC.

This chain links TRBV20-1 with TRBJ1-4; D not resolved. This CDR3 comprises 11 residues. Germline V gives CDR1 DFQATT, CDR2 SNEGSKA (reference sequence). Trimming pared 2 bases from V and 8 bases from J, leaving 6 bases between. For the CDR3, the DNA is TGCAGTGCTAGACACGGGGAAAAACTGTTTTTT. Translating gives CSARHGEKLFF.

The chain recombines TRBV7-2 with TRBJ1-2, with a tentative D call TRBD1 (5 bases). Per germline, CDR1 SGHTA and CDR2 FQGNSA. Trimming stripped 1 base from V and 4 bases from J, with 10 bases between. This CDR3 has 14 amino acids. The CDR3 spells CASSLGGRAYGYTF. CDR3 coding DNA: TGTGCCAGCAGCTTAGGTGGCAGGGCCTATGGCTACACCTTC.

This clone was detected a few times. This sequence joins TRBV7-9 and TRBJ2-1, with 13 bases lining up with TRBD2. This CDR3 contains 16 residues. CDR1 is SEHNR, CDR2 FQNEAQ, per germline (reference sequence). J was trimmed by 9 bases and V by 5 bases; bases with no gene match: 10. The CDR3 reads CASSIGLAGEASEQFF. CDR3 bases: TGTGCCAGCAGCATCGGACTAGCGGGAGAGGCAAGTGAGCAGTTCTTC.

The chain is built from TRBV19 and TRBJ2-1, with D uncertain. V lost 3 bases and J 9 bases, leaving 18 bases between the germline ends. Germline V gives CDR1 LNHDA, CDR2 SQIVND (reference sequence). The CDR3 spans 15 residues. DNA for the CDR3: TGTGCCAGTAGTATCAGGCCAGTCCGAAACGGTGAGCAGTTCTTC. The encoded protein is CASSIRPVRNGEQFF.

The chain combines TRBV18 with TRBJ2-2; D is uncertain. The CDR3 is made up of 12 amino acids. Trimming cost V 2 bases and J 5 bases, with 3 bases left between them. Germline lookup yields CDR1 KGHSH and CDR2 LQKENI. The CDR3 DNA follows: TGTGCCAGCTCACCAGGTACCGGGGAGCTGTTTTTT. This gives the protein CASSPGTGELFF.

V gene TRBV14 combines with J gene TRBJ2-5; tentatively, D is TRBD1 (5 bases). Germline-derived CDR1 and CDR2 are SGHDN and FVKESK. V was shortened by 4 bases and J by 4 bases, with 19 bases between the two germline ends. This CDR3 spans 16 amino acids. The CDR3 DNA is TGTGCCAGCAGCCCCCCAGGCAGGGCAAGGGGAGAGACCCAGTACTTC. Its protein product is CASSPPGRARGETQYF.

This chain uses TRBV4-1 with TRBJ1-1; D perhaps matches TRBD1 (6 bases). The CDR3 runs 13 residues. Germline V gives CDR1 MGHRA, CDR2 YSYEKL. Trimming shortened V by 0 bases and J by 5 bases, and 7 bases separated the two germline ends. The chain's CDR3 is CASSQDRGTEAFF. CDR3 bases: TGCGCCAGCAGCCAAGATAGGGGGACTGAAGCTTTCTTT.

The J gene is TRBJ1-2, the V gene TRBV30; D is perhaps TRBD1 (5 bases). Deletions cut 2 bases from V and 7 bases from J, with 14 bases between. Per germline, CDR1 GTSNPN and CDR2 SVGIG (reference sequence). The CDR3 covers 13 residues. CDR3 coding DNA: TGTGCCTGGAGTATCACGGGGCTTACTGGCTACACCTTC. Translation gives CAWSITGLTGYTF. The full variable domain, with the rest looked up from reference TRBV30 and TRBJ1-2, is SQTIHQWPATLVQPVGSPLSLECTVEGTSNPNLYWYRQAAGRGLQLLFYSVGIGQISSEVPQNLSASRPQDRQFILSSKKLLLSDSGFYLCAWSITGLTGYTFGSGTRLTVV.

The gene calls are TRBV27 and TRBJ2-7; 7 nucleotides agree with TRBD1. Germline trimming cut 5 bases from V and 0 bases from J; bases unmatched to any gene: 4. The CDR3 consists of 14 residues. Germline V gene lookup returns CDR1 MNHEY and CDR2 SMNVEV (reference sequence). The CDR3 loop reads CASSPDRLSYEQYF. The CDR3 DNA is TGTGCCAGCAGTCCGGACAGGCTCTCCTACGAGCAGTACTTC.

The chain links TRBV18 to TRBJ2-7; 10 bases are a match to TRBD1. The V segment lost 3 bases and the J segment 0 bases; nucleotides outside the gene matches: 5. This CDR3 has 16 amino acids. The V gene's germline CDR1 is KGHSH and CDR2 LQKENI. This CDR3 reads CASSPRTGGSSYEQYF. In DNA, the CDR3 is TGTGCCAGCTCACCCAGGACAGGGGGTTCCTCCTACGAGCAGTACTTC.

CDR3 region: CASSRQSTDTQYF. CDR3 DNA: TGCGCCAGCAGCCGACAGAGCACAGATACGCAGTATTTT. This chain connects TRBV5-1 to TRBJ2-3, with a possible D match to TRBD1 (5 bases). Germline V gives CDR1 SGHRS, CDR2 YFSETQ. The CDR3 has 13 amino acids. Trimming shortened V by 4 bases and J by 0 bases, and 6 bases separated the two germline ends.

V usage is TRBV27 and J usage is TRBJ1-2, with TRBD1 matching over 9 bases. V lost 5 bases to trimming and J lost 4 bases; unmatched junction nucleotides: 5. The CDR3 contains 14 residues. Germline lookup yields CDR1 MNHEY and CDR2 SMNVEV (reference sequence). The CDR3 coding sequence is TGTGCCAGCAGTAGGGACAGGGTGGTCTATGGCTACACCTTC. It codes for CASSRDRVVYGYTF.

This chain connects TRBV7-9 to TRBJ2-7, with D hard to call. The CDR3 is 12 amino acids. V was pared by 5 bases and J by 4 bases, with 9 bases between. Germline lookup yields CDR1 SEHNR and CDR2 FQNEAQ (reference sequence). Written as DNA, the CDR3 is TGTGCCAGCAGCCCTACAGATTACGAGCAGTACTTC. It codes for CASSPTDYEQYF.

The rearrangement links TRBV5-1 to TRBJ2-7, with no clear D. CDR1 is SGHRS and CDR2 is YFSETQ in the germline V gene. This CDR3 has 13 residues. V lost 3 bases to trimming and J lost 1 base, with 8 bases between them. The CDR3 is CASSWVQSYEQYF. CDR3 DNA: TGCGCCAGCAGCTGGGTCCAATCCTACGAGCAGTACTTC.

CDR3 nucleotide sequence: TGTGCCAGTAGGGGAAGTTGGACAGGGGATAGGAAACTGTTTTTT. Amino acid sequence: CASRGSWTGDRKLFF. V is TRBV19 and J is TRBJ1-4; 9 nucleotides align to TRBD1. The length of the CDR3 is 15 residues. Germline assignment: CDR1 LNHDA and CDR2 SQIVND (reference sequence). V lost 6 bases and J lost 11; bases outside the gene matches: 13. Together with reference TRBV19 and TRBJ1-4, the CDR3 gives the full variable domain: DGGITQSPKYLFRKEGQNVTLSCEQNLNHDAMYWYRQDPGQGLRLIYYSQIVNDFQKGDIAEGYSVSREKKESFPLTVTSAQKNPTAFYLCASRGSWTGDRKLFFGSGTQLSVL.

This clone was observed a few times. The V call is TRBV5-1, the J call TRBJ2-3; TRBD1 matches at 9 bases. This CDR3 spans 14 amino acids. Germline V gene lookup returns CDR1 SGHRS and CDR2 YFSETQ. After removal of 4 bases from V and 6 bases from J, the junction contained 6 bases not matched to a gene. The CDR3 nucleotides read TGCGCCAGCAGCGGAGGACAGGGGTGGGATACGCAGTATTTT. Protein: CASSGGQGWDTQYF.

The V and J genes are TRBV4-3 and TRBJ2-1, with D possibly being TRBD2 (5 bases). Germline CDR1 is LGHNA and CDR2 is YSLEER. V was shortened by 5 bases and J by 8 bases, with 10 bases between the two germline ends. The length of the CDR3 is 12 residues. The CDR3 DNA sequence: TGCGCCAGCAGCTTGGAGGTCGATGAGCAGTTCTTC. Its translation: CASSLEVDEQFF.

Concerning this clone itself: Germline and junction disagree at one end, which may indicate a read error. The chain carries TRBV7-7 and TRBJ2-1; D is possibly TRBD1 or TRBD2 (7 bases each). This CDR3 has 15 residues. Germline values: CDR1 SSHAT, CDR2 FNYEAQ (reference sequence). The CDR3 bases are TGTGCTAGCAGCTTGGAGGGGGCGGGGGTAGGTGAGCAGTTCTTC. Its translation: CASSLEGAGVGEQFF.

The chain combines TRBV7-2 with TRBJ1-6; no reliable D call. V shed 5 bases and J shed 0 bases, with 17 bases lying between them. The length of the CDR3 is 18 residues. Germline values: CDR1 SGHTA, CDR2 FQGNSA. The CDR3 DNA reads TGTGCCAGCAGCCTAACCTTCCAAGCCAGCTCCTATAATTCACCCCTCCACTTT. Translation: CASSLTFQASSYNSPLHF.

The chain is built from TRBV7-6 and TRBJ1-6, with 7 bases aligning to TRBD1. Trimming removed 5 bases from V and 7 bases from J; junction bases left unmatched: 5. Germline V gives CDR1 SGHVS, CDR2 FNYEAQ. The CDR3 covers 14 residues. CDR3 in DNA: TGTGCCAGCAGCCGAGGACAGGTCAATTCACCCCTCCACTTT. Its protein is CASSRGQVNSPLHF.

Only a few counts were recorded for this clone. The CDR3 DNA follows: TGTGCCTGGACACACAACTCTGGGGCCAACGTCCTGACTTTC. Encoded protein: CAWTHNSGANVLTF. V and J are TRBV30 and TRBJ2-6; D remains unclear. Trimming removed 4 bases at V and 0 bases at J, with 7 bases between. Germline CDR1 GTSNPN, CDR2 SVGIG (reference sequence). The CDR3 is 14 residues long.

This clone was found a few times. The chain joins TRBV7-9 to TRBJ2-4, with D possibly matching TRBD1 (6 bases). V was shortened by 1 base and J by 5 bases, with 21 bases between the two germline ends. This CDR3 comprises 18 residues. Germline V lookup: CDR1 SEHNR, CDR2 FQNEAQ (reference sequence). CDR3 region: CASSLGFRAGDEQNIQYF. CDR3 nucleotides: TGTGCCAGCAGCTTAGGCTTTCGCGCAGGGGACGAACAAAACATTCAGTACTTC.

The rearrangement links TRBV6-5 to TRBJ1-2; no reliable D call. The length of the CDR3 is 14 residues. V lost 5 bases and J lost 5, with 15 bases in between. Germline CDR1 is MNHEY and CDR2 is SVGAGI. DNA for the CDR3: TGTGCCAGCAGTGGTGCAGGAGGGAGGTATGGCTACACCTTC. Translated: CASSGAGGRYGYTF.